These 12 T cell receptor beta chains originate from one sample sequenced in a study of CD8+ T cells in alopecia areata. It was cDNA, reverse transcribed from extracted RNA, that served as the sequencing template. The data were produced by immunoSEQ multiplex PCR, yet TCRdb's version contains in-frame clones alone and is incomplete. Here the sample spans 100,000 to 150,000 clones, approximately 58% being singletons. Sequencing was performed on CD4+ T cells sorted from blood, taken at week 0. These TCRs come from a human donor with alopecia areata.

V usage is TRBV2 and J usage is TRBJ1-2, with 7 bases identical to TRBD1. CDR1 SNHLY and CDR2 FYNNEI come from the germline V gene. The junction had 8 bases not matched to a gene; V was cut back by 4 bases and J by 3 bases. This CDR3 is 15 amino acids long. As DNA, the CDR3 is TGTGCCAGCAGTGTGGCGGAAGGGGGCGACTATGGCTACACCTTC. Protein sequence: CASSVAEGGDYGYTF.

This chain connects TRBV15 to TRBJ2-5; D unresolved. Trimming stripped 0 bases from V and 1 base from J, with 3 bases between. The germline V gene has CDR1 LNHNV and CDR2 YYDKDF (reference sequence). The CDR3 spans 13 residues. The CDR3 here is CATSRDRQETQYF. In nucleotides, the CDR3 is TGTGCCACCAGCAGAGACCGCCAAGAGACCCAGTACTTC.

This clone was observed a few times. This chain uses TRBV5-1 with TRBJ2-3; D possibly uses TRBD1 or TRBD2 (5 bases each). Trimming shortened V by 0 bases and J by 4 bases, and 6 bases separated the two germline ends. CDR3 length: 13 amino acids. The germline V gene encodes CDR1 SGHRS and CDR2 YFSETQ. The CDR3 DNA is TGCGCCAGCAGCTTGGGAGGGGCAGATACGCAGTATTTT. It translates to CASSLGGADTQYF.

This clone came up many times. The rearrangement links TRBV19 to TRBJ2-7; D is possibly TRBD1 (5 bases). Germline loops: CDR1 LNHDA, CDR2 SQIVND (reference sequence). With 5 bases removed from V and 1 base from J, the gap between germline ends came to 12 bases. This CDR3 is 14 amino acids long. This chain's CDR3 is CASSLTRQSYEQYF. The CDR3 nucleotides read TGTGCCAGTAGTCTCACGAGACAGTCCTACGAGCAGTACTTC.

The genes are TRBV27 and TRBJ2-6, with 9 bases that match TRBD1. V shed 6 bases, J shed 4 bases, and the junction held 16 bases outside the gene matches. The CDR3 consists of 19 residues. Germline-derived CDR1 and CDR2 are MNHEY and SMNVEV (reference sequence). The chain's CDR3 is CASRKSRPGTGNGANVLTF. The CDR3 region has the DNA TGTGCCAGCAGAAAATCACGTCCCGGGACAGGGAACGGGGCCAACGTCCTGACTTTC.

The genes are TRBV4-1 and TRBJ1-2, with D perhaps TRBD1 (5 bases). The germline V gene has CDR1 MGHRA and CDR2 YSYEKL. CDR3 length equals 14 residues. Trimming cost V 4 bases and J 2 bases, with 11 bases left between them. CDR3 nucleotide sequence: TGCGCCAGCAGCCGAAAGACAGTGAACTATGGCTACACCTTC. Translated, it gives CASSRKTVNYGYTF.

This clone was counted once. The rearrangement joins TRBV7-2 to TRBJ1-2, with TRBD1 as a possible D gene (5 bases). Trimming stripped 3 bases from V and 0 bases from J, with 11 bases between. Per the germline V gene, CDR1 is SGHTA and CDR2 is FQGNSA. The CDR3 has 15 residues. This CDR3 reads CASSFTRAPNYGYTF. DNA for the CDR3: TGTGCCAGCAGCTTTACCAGGGCTCCTAACTATGGCTACACCTTC.

The chain couples TRBV4-2 to TRBJ2-7; possibly TRBD2 for D (5 bases). The CDR3 length is 13 residues. Germline assignment: CDR1 LGHNA and CDR2 YNFKEQ. Trimming pared 0 bases from V and 5 bases from J, leaving 8 bases between. The CDR3 reads CASSQDPGDEQYF. CDR3 bases: TGTGCCAGCAGCCAAGATCCCGGGGACGAGCAGTACTTC.

This clone occurred a few times. This rearrangement joins TRBV5-1 to TRBJ2-3; no reliable D call. There are 12 residues in the CDR3. Deletions cut 4 bases from V and 4 bases from J, with 7 bases between. Germline V gives CDR1 SGHRS, CDR2 YFSETQ. This CDR3 is CASSPGSDTQYF. The CDR3 coding sequence is TGCGCCAGCAGCCCCGGTTCAGATACGCAGTATTTT.

The V gene is TRBV13, the J gene TRBJ1-1; maybe TRBD1 (6 bases). Germline loops: CDR1 PRHDT, CDR2 FYEKMQ (reference sequence). Between the trimmed V and J ends, which lost 5 bases and 12 bases, there was a span of 19 bases. The CDR3 has 13 residues. The CDR3 loop reads CASSVRGGRGTFF. The DNA of the CDR3 is TGTGCCAGCAGCGTCAGGGGCGGGCGAGGGACTTTCTTT. Filled out from reference TRBV13 and TRBJ1-1, the complete variable domain reads AAGVIQSPRHLIKEKRETATLKCYPIPRHDTVYWYQQGPGQDPQFLISFYEKMQSDKGSIPDRFSAQQFSDYHSELNMSSLELGDSALYFCASSVRGGRGTFFGQGTRLTVV.

The V gene is TRBV29-1, the J gene TRBJ2-1, with 7 bases fitting TRBD2. Losses at the gene ends were 4 bases for V and 4 bases for J; bases not matched to a gene: 7. The germline V gene encodes CDR1 SQVTM and CDR2 ANQGSEA. The CDR3 length is 14 residues. For the CDR3, the DNA is TGCAGCGTTGGGGGGGGTAGCGGGTACAATGAGCAGTTCTTC. As protein: CSVGGGSGYNEQFF.

J is TRBJ2-3 and V is TRBV2; no firm D call. Germline lookup yields CDR1 SNHLY and CDR2 FYNNEI. Between the trimmed V and J ends, which lost 2 bases and 4 bases, there was a span of 16 bases. The CDR3 spans 16 residues. The CDR3 spells CASSEPSSPGPDTQYF. CDR3 DNA sequence: TGTGCCAGCAGTGAACCTTCCAGCCCCGGCCCAGATACGCAGTATTTT. The whole variable domain, remainder taken from reference TRBV2 and TRBJ2-3, is EPEVTQTPSHQVTQMGQEVILRCVPISNHLYFYWYRQILGQKVEFLVSFYNNEISEKSEIFDDQFSVERPDGSNFTLKIRSTKLEDSAMYFCASSEPSSPGPDTQYFGPGTRLTVL.